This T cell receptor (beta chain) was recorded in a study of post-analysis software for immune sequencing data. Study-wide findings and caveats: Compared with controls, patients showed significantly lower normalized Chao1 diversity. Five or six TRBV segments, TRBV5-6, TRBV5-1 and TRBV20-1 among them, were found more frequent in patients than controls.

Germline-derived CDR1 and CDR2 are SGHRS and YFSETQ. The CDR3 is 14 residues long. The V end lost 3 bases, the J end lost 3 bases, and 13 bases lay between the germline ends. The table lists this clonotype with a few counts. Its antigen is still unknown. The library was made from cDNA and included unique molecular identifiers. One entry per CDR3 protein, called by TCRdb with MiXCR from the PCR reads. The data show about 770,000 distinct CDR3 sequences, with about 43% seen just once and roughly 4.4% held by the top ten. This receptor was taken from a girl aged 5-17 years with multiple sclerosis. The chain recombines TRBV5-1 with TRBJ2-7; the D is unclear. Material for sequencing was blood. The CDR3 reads CASSSGRLVYEQYF. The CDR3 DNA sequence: TGCGCCAGCAGCTCCGGCCGACTGGTCTACGAGCAGTACTTC.